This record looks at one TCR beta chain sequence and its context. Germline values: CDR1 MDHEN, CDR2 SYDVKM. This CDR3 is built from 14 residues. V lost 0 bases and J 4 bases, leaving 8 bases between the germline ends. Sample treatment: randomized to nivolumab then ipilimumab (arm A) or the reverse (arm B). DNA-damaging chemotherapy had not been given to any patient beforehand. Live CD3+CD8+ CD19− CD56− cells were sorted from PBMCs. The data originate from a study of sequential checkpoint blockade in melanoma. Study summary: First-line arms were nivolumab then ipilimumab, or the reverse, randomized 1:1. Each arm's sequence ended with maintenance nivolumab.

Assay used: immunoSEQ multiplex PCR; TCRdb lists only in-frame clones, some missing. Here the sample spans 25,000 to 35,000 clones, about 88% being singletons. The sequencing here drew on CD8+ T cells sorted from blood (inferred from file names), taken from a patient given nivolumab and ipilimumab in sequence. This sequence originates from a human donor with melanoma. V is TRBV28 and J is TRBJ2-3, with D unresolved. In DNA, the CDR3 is TGTGCCAGCAGTTTATGGTCGGTGGCAGATACGCAGTATTTT. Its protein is CASSLWSVADTQYF.